Reported below is one T cell receptor (beta chain). The data stem from a study of blood T cell repertoires in COVID-19. In the source study's methods: It was from reference gene primer amplification that nucleated cell counts were estimated. The table came from immunoSEQ multiplex PCR; TCRdb's copy has only in-frame clones and leaves some out. V and J calls and clone size are copied from that table; D and trimming were computed from the DNA. The sample lists some 180,000 clones, approximately 86% occurring once. The CDR3 is made up of 12 amino acids. Germline CDR1 reads LNHDA; CDR2 reads SQIVND (reference sequence). Trimming took off 5 bases at V and 2 bases at J, with 6 bases between the two ends. Participant ages covered roughly 18 to 90 years across 24 US areas.

This sequence originates from a woman aged 60-75 years with acute COVID-19. This sequence joins TRBV19 and TRBJ1-2; D gene ambiguous. The sequencing input was PBMCs or T cells enriched from blood (not recorded which). DNA of the CDR3: TGTGCCAGTAGTCGGCGGAACTATGGCTACACCTTC. It is translated as CASSRRNYGYTF.